One and the same sample provided the 9 T cell receptor beta chains below, sequenced in a study of cytomegalovirus exposure and HLA in healthy donors. The PCR made use of 60 Vbeta and 13 Jbeta primers. Only in-frame clones appear in the TCRdb table, and some are missing; sequencing was by immunoSEQ multiplex PCR. The sample carries roughly 100,000 clones, approximately 69% recorded once. Sequenced: PBMCs. The receptors here all came from a man aged 25 to 40 in good health and CMV-seronegative.

This chain uses TRBV7-9 with TRBJ2-7, with 7 bases aligning to TRBD2. Trimming cost V 0 bases and J 2 bases; bases outside gene matches: 7. The CDR3 contains 16 residues. The V gene's germline CDR1 is SEHNR and CDR2 FQNEAQ (reference sequence). The CDR3 reads CASSLAYRGRAYEQYF. The CDR3 DNA reads TGTGCCAGCAGCTTAGCGTACCGCGGGAGAGCCTACGAGCAGTACTTC.

This clone was observed once. The CDR3: CASSGGQGQPQHF. The DNA of the CDR3 is TGCGCCAGCAGCGGCGGACAGGGCCAGCCCCAGCATTTT. V usage is TRBV5-1 and J usage is TRBJ1-5; 8 bases agree with TRBD1. Germline V gene sequence: CDR1 SGHRS, CDR2 YFSETQ. The CDR3 is 13 residues long. V lost 4 bases to trimming and J lost 7 bases; unmatched junction nucleotides: 4.

This rearrangement joins TRBV30 to TRBJ2-1; 11 positions match TRBD2. V shed 2 bases and J 6 bases; nucleotides not matched to a gene: 6. Germline V CDR1 and CDR2: GTSNPN, SVGIG (reference sequence). CDR3 size: 15 residues. This CDR3 is CAWSRLAGFGNEQFF. The DNA of the CDR3 is TGTGCCTGGAGTAGACTAGCGGGATTTGGCAATGAGCAGTTCTTC.

The chain is built from TRBV6-5 and TRBJ2-4, with D possibly being TRBD2 (6 bases). Germline V lookup: CDR1 MNHEY, CDR2 SVGAGI. The CDR3 consists of 13 residues. Between the trimmed V and J ends, which lost 6 bases and 8 bases, there was a span of 14 bases. DNA for the CDR3: TGTGCCAGCAGGACGATCAGGGAGGACATTCAGTACTTC. This encodes CASRTIREDIQYF.

In its sample, this clone was seen once. The rearrangement joins TRBV7-2 to TRBJ2-1; a weak D match, TRBD2 (5 bases). The CDR3 length is 16 residues. The V gene's germline CDR1 is SGHTA and CDR2 FQGNSA. Trimming left V 4 bases short and J 1 base short, with 14 bases between. The CDR3 region is CASSSTWRISYNEQFF. CDR3 nucleotides: TGTGCCAGCAGCTCCACTTGGAGGATATCCTACAATGAGCAGTTCTTC.

V gene TRBV5-6 combines with J gene TRBJ2-7, with TRBD2 identical over 8 bases. Germline V gene data show CDR1 as SGHDT and CDR2 as YYEEEE. With 0 bases clipped from V and 3 bases from J, the junction kept 2 bases outside the gene matches. This CDR3 has 14 residues. The CDR3, as DNA: TGTGCCAGCAGCTTGGGACTAGCGCTCTACGAGCAGTACTTC. Its translation: CASSLGLALYEQYF. Together with reference TRBV5-6 and TRBJ2-7, the CDR3 gives the full variable domain: DAGVTQSPTHLIKTRGQQVTLRCSPKSGHDTVSWYQQALGQGPQFIFQYYEEEERQRGNFPDRFSGHQFPNYSSELNVNALLLGDSALYLCASSLGLALYEQYFGPGTRLTVT.

CDR3 bases: TGTGCCAGCAGTCTCGCCGGGACACGGCAGTTCTTC. As protein: CASSLAGTRQFF. V gene TRBV6-5 combines with J gene TRBJ2-1; TRBD1 might be the D (6 bases). The CDR3 spans 12 residues. Trimming stripped 5 bases from V and 12 bases from J, with 14 bases between. Germline CDR1 is MNHEY and CDR2 is SVGAGI.

This chain links TRBV18 with TRBJ2-2; D gene uncertain. Trimming removed 0 bases at V and 4 bases at J, with 3 bases between. The CDR3 loop spans 13 amino acids. The V gene's germline CDR1 is KGHSH and CDR2 LQKENI. CDR3 sequence reads: CASSPPSTGELFF. Written as DNA, the CDR3 is TGTGCCAGCTCACCACCTAGCACCGGGGAGCTGTTTTTT.

The V gene is TRBV19, the J gene TRBJ2-7, with 10 positions matching TRBD2. The ends lost 3 bases at V and 5 bases at J; junction bases unmatched: 7. In germline, CDR1 is LNHDA, CDR2 SQIVND (reference sequence). The CDR3 is made up of 15 amino acids. CDR3 nucleotides: TGTGCCAGTAGTATGGCTAGCGGGAGTAAAAACGAGCAGTACTTC. This codes for CASSMASGSKNEQYF.